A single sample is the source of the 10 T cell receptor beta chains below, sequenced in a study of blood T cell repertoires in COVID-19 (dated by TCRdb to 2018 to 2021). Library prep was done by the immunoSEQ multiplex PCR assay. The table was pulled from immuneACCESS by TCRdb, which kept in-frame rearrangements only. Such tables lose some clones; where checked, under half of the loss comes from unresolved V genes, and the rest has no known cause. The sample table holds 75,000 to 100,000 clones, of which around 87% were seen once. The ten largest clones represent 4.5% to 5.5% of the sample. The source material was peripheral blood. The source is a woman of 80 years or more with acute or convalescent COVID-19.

As DNA, the CDR3 is TGTGCCAGCAGTTTCGAGACAGGCTCCTACGAGCAGTACTTC. Protein: CASSFETGSYEQYF. J is TRBJ2-7 and V is TRBV7-9, with a weak D call TRBD1 (6 bases). Germline CDR1 SEHNR, CDR2 FQNEAQ (reference sequence). V was trimmed by 6 bases and J by 0 bases, leaving 12 bases between them. This CDR3 spans 14 amino acids.

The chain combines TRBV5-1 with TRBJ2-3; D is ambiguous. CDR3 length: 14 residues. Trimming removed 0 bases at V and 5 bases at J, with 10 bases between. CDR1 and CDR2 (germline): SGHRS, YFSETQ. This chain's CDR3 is CASSLGGHGDTQYF. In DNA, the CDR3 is TGCGCCAGCAGCTTGGGCGGCCACGGAGATACGCAGTATTTT.

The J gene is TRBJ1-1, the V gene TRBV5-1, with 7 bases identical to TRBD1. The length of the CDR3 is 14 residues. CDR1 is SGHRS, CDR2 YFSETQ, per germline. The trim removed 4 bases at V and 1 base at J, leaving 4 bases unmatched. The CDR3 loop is CASSPGTANTEAFF. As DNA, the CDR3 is TGCGCCAGCAGCCCCGGGACAGCGAACACTGAAGCTTTCTTT. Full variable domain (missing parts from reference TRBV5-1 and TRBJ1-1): KAGVTQTPRYLIKTRGQQVTLSCSPISGHRSVSWYQQTPGQGLQFLFEYFSETQRNKGNFPGRFSGRQFSNSRSEMNVSTLELGDSALYLCASSPGTANTEAFFGQGTRLTVV.

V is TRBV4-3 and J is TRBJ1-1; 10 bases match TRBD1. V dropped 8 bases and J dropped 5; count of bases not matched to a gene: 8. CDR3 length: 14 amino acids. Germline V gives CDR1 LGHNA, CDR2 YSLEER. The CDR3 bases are TGCGCCAGCGATTCCGGGACAGGGGTTACTGAAGCTTTCTTT. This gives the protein CASDSGTGVTEAFF.

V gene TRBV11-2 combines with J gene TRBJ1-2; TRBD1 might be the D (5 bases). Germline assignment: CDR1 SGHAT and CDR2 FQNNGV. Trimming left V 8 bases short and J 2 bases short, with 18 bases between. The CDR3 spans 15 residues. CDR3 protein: CASAIRGGGNYGYTF. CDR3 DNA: TGTGCCAGCGCCATCCGCGGCGGGGGGAACTATGGCTACACCTTC.

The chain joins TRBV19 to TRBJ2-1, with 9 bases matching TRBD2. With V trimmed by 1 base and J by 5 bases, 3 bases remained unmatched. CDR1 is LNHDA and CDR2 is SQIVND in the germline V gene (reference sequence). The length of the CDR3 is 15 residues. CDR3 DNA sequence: TGTGCCAGTAGTATAGTCCTAGCGGGGCACAATGAGCAGTTCTTC. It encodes CASSIVLAGHNEQFF.

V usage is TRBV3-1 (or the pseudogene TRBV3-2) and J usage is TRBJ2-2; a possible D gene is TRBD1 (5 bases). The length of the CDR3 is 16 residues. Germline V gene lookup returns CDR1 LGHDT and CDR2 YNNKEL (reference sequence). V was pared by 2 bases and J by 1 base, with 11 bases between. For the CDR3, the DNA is TGTGCCAGCAGCCAACGACAGAGACTGAACACCGGGGAGCTGTTTTTT. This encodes CASSQRQRLNTGELFF.

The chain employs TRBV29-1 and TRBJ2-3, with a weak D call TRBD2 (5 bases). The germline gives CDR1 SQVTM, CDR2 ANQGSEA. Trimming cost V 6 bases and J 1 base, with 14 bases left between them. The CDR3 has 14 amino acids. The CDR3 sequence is CSVTGSGRTDTQYF. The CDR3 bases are TGCAGCGTAACCGGAAGCGGTCGCACAGATACGCAGTATTTT.

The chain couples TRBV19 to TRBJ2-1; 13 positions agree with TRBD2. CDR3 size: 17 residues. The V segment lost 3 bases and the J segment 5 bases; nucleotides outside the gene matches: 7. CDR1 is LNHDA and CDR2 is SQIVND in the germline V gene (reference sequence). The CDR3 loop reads CASSIIRTSGRNNEQFF. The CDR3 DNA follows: TGTGCCAGTAGTATTATAAGGACTAGCGGGAGAAACAATGAGCAGTTCTTC.

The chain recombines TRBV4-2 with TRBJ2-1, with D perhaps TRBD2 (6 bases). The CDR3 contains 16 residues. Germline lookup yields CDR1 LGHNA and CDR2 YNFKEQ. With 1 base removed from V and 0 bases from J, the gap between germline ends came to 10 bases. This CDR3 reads CASSQVAVNSYNEQFF. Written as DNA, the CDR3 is TGTGCCAGCAGCCAAGTAGCGGTCAACTCCTACAATGAGCAGTTCTTC.